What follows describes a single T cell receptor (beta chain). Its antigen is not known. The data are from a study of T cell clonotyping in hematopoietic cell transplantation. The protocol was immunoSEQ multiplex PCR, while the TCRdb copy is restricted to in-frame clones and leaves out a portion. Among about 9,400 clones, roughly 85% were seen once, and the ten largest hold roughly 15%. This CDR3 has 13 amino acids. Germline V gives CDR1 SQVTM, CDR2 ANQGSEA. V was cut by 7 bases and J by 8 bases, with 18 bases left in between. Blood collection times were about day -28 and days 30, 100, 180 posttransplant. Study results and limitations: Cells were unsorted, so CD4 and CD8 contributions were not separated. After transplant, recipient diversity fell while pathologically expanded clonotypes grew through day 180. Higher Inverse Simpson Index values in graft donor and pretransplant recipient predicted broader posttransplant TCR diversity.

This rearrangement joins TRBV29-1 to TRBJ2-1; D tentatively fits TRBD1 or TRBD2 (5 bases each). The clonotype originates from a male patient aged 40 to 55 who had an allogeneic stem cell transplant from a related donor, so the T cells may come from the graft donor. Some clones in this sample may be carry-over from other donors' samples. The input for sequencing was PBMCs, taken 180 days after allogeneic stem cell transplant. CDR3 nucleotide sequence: TGCAGCGCCCTGATGGGGCCGGGATATGAGCAGTTCTTC. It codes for CSALMGPGYEQFF.